This note documents a single T cell receptor beta chain sequence. This specimen belongs to a study of blood T cell repertoires in COVID-19. Original data processing: Amplification with reference gene primers provided the estimates of nucleated cell counts. Profiled with immunoSEQ multiplex PCR; TCRdb holds only in-frame clones, not every one. V, J and clone size were drawn from that table, and D and trimming were deduced from the DNA. The sample holds approximately 170,000 clones, around 89% seen once. The germline V gene encodes CDR1 SGHRS and CDR2 YFSETQ. J gave up 2 bases and V 0 bases, and 2 bases lay outside the gene matches. CDR3 length: 15 amino acids. Participants were aged about 18 to 100 years, lived in over 20 US areas, and enrolled virtually. In assigning cohorts, the study relied on participant-reported clinical history. Two negative PCRs, clearance, or symptom resolution were required of recovered Cohort 3 donors.

Sequenced material: PBMCs or T cells enriched from blood (not recorded which). This sequence was found in a young woman who had recovered from COVID-19. The chain recombines TRBV5-1 with TRBJ2-1; 7 bases are a match to TRBD2. This chain's CDR3 is CASSLAGLAYNEQFF. DNA for the CDR3: TGCGCCAGCAGCTTGGCCGGACTAGCCTACAATGAGCAGTTCTTC.